The clone carrying this TCR beta chain was recorded only once. Its antigen remains unknown. This entry belongs to a study of blood T cells in healthy people across ages. Study-wide results and caveats: Per-million-T-cell TCR beta diversity fell roughly linearly with age. TCR beta diversity was tightly associated with the proportion of naive T cells.

Alongside a J-beta primer mix, a sample-barcoded 5' primer served in a second PCR lasting about 7 to 11 cycles. Unique molecular identifiers of 12 random nucleotides labeled each cDNA. Using its own MiXCR run on the 5' RACE reads, TCRdb lists one record per CDR3 protein. Among around 1,900,000 distinct CDR3 sequences, 35% to 50% were seen once, and the ten largest hold more than 20%. The CDR3 has 16 residues. The J segment lost 0 bases and the V segment lost 2 bases, leaving 5 bases of the junction unmatched. Germline CDR1 reads MNHNY; CDR2 reads SVGAGI (reference sequence). The gene calls are TRBV6-6 and TRBJ1-1; 8 bases map to TRBD1. The receptor was derived from a human donor in good health. Sequencing was performed on blood. CDR3 coding DNA: TGTGCCAGCAGTTACACAGGGGGACTCATGAACACTGAAGCTTTCTTT. Its protein is CASSYTGGLMNTEAFF.